This T cell receptor beta chain was sequenced in a study of Ad26.COV2.S vaccination and SARS-CoV-2 variants (dated by TCRdb to the early 2020s). Context from the whole study: Vaccine-arm donors were drawn from COV1001, a multicentre, randomized, double-blind, placebo-controlled phase I-IIa trial of Ad26.COV2.S in healthy adults. Blinding of investigators to trial group allocation was maintained during experiments and outcome assessment. Participants in the trial were split at random into five groups of five each, receiving low-dose or high-dose Ad26.COV2.S once or twice, or else placebo on both occasions. Sequencing of the TCRbeta repertoire served to evaluate the specificity and breadth of SARS-CoV-2-reactive T cell receptors following Ad26.COV2.S vaccination. Ad26.COV2.S was administered intramuscularly at a dose of 5x10^10 or 1x10^11 viral particles, either as one shot or as two shots given 56 days apart. A total of 32 samples were included in the TCR-sequenced set, comprising around 20 Ad26.COV2.S vaccine recipients, 5 placebo recipients and 8 SARS-CoV-2 convalescent individuals.

Summary of the overall study and its limitations: Non-spike TCR breadth was comparable between vaccine and placebo recipients, consistent with the vaccine containing only spike. The authors noted that total T cell responses may have been underestimated by the TCR breadth and depth analyses. Higher spike-specific TCR breadth was observed in Ad26.COV2.S recipients than in placebo recipients (P = 0.0014). The study was not powered for comparison of responses between vaccine doses or regimens. After vaccination, spike-specific CD8+ and CD4+ T cell responses were reported to show substantial breadth.

The CDR3 measures 14 amino acids from cysteine to phenylalanine. This entry keeps only the CDR3 DNA: 42 bases, framed from base 1. Between the V and J ends, shortened by 2 bases and 4 bases respectively, the junction contains 8 bases. CDR1 and CDR2, looked up from the germline V gene, are SNHLY and FYNNEI. What this sample's treatment or condition label stands for: around 19 received Ad26.COV2.S at low or high dose, single or two shots; 5 received placebo; per-sample allocation not given. For vaccine and placebo recipients, repertoires were sequenced using samples collected on day 63 after the first injection. In Cohort 1b, 25 or so adults aged 18-55 years were enrolled at a single site in Boston, USA, between 29 July and 7 August 2020. Ad26.COV2.S was a replication-incompetent adenovirus type 26 vector that expressed a prefusion-stabilized SARS-CoV-2 spike protein derived from the original Wuhan strain.

Concerning this clone: What this receptor recognizes is not known. Within one base of it there is no much larger clone, and no base qualities were kept.

TCRbeta CDR3 regions were sequenced with the immunoSEQ Assay. After extraction, genomic DNA underwent amplification by bias-controlled multiplex PCR, followed by high-throughput sequencing. Per the original workflow: To quantify the absolute abundance of every unique TCRbeta CDR3 region, sequences were collapsed and filtered. Usable DNA was measured by amplifying reference genes present in all nucleated cells, and TCRbeta template counts were normalized to that usable DNA to estimate T cell fraction. Repertoire TCRs were annotated as SARS-CoV-2-specific by exact matching of V gene, CDR3 amino acid sequence and J gene to a known reactive TCR set. The reference SARS-CoV-2 TCR set came from MIRA and was filtered for enrichment in COVID-19-positive ImmuneCODE repertoires, removing public or cross-reactive TCRs. Drawing on the MIRA antigens, annotated TCRs were analysed further at the level of specific ORF or position within ORF. Breadth was defined as the number of annotated unique rearrangements divided by the total number of unique productive rearrangements, and depth was defined as the summed frequency of the annotated unique rearrangements. Group comparisons of TCR breadth used two-sided Wilcoxon rank-sum tests. The clones in this table, taken by TCRdb from immuneACCESS, are in-frame only. Not every clone is retained; where verified, under half of the shortfall comes from an unresolved V gene, and the cause of the rest is unknown. The V and J calls and clone size are taken from that table; D and trimming were inferred from the DNA. This sample is represented by roughly 400,000 clones; about 92% of them were singletons. Together, the top ten hold less than 4.5% of the sample.

The source is a person between 18 and 60 years old who received the Ad26.COV2.S COVID-19 vaccine or a placebo. The sequencing used peripheral blood, collected in a trial of Ad26.COV2.S vaccine versus placebo. This chain joins TRBV2 to TRBJ1-4, with no confident D gene call. The CDR3 reads CASSEFRSNEKLFF. The nucleotide sequence is given as TGTGCCAGCAGTGAATTCAGGAGTAATGAAAAACTGTTTTTT.